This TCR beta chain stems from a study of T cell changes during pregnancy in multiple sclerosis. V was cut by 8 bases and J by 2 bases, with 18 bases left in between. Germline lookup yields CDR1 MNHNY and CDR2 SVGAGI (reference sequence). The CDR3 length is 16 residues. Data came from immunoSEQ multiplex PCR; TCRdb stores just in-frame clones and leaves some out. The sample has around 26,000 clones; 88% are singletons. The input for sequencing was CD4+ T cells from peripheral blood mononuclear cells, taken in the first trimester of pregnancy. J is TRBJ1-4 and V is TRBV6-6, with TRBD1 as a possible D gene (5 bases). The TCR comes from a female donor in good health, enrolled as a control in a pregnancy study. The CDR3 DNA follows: TGTGCCAGCGTTTTTGGGGGGGTCGGGACTAATGAAAAACTGTTTTTT. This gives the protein CASVFGGVGTNEKLFF.